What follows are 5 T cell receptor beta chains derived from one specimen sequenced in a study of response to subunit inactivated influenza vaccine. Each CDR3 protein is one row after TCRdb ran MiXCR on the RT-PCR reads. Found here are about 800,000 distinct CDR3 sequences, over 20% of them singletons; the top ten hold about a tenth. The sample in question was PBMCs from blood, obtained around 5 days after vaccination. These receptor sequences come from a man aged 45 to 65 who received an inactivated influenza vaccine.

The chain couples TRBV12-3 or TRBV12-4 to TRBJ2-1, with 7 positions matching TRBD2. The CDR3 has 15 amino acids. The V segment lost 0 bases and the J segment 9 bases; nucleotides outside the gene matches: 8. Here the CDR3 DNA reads TGTGCCAGCAGTTTAGCTACAGGTGGGGGGGGTGAGCAGTTCTTC. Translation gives CASSLATGGGGEQFF.

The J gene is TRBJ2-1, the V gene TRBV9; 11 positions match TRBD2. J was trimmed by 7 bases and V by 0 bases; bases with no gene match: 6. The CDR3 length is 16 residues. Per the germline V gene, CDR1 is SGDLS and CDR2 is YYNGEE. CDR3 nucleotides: TGTGCCAGCAGCGTAGGGCTAGCGGGAGGAATGAATGAGCAGTTCTTC. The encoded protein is CASSVGLAGGMNEQFF. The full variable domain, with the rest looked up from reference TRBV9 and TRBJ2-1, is DSGVTQTPKHLITATGQRVTLRCSPRSGDLSVYWYQQSLDQGLQFLIQYYNGEERAKGNILERFSAQQFPDLHSELNLSSLELGDSALYFCASSVGLAGGMNEQFFGPGTRLTVL.

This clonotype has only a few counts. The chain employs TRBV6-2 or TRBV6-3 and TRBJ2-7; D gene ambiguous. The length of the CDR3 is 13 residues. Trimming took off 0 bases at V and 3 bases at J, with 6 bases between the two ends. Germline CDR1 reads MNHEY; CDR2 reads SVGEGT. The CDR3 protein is CASSYSSNYEQYF. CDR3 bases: TGTGCCAGCAGTTACTCGTCCAACTACGAGCAGTACTTC.

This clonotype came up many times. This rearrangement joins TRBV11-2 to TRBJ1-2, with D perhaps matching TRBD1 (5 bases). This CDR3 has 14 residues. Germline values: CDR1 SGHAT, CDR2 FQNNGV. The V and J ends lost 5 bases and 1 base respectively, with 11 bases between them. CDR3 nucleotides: TGTGCCAGCAGCAGGCAGGGCCTTAACTATGGCTACACCTTC. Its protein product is CASSRQGLNYGYTF.

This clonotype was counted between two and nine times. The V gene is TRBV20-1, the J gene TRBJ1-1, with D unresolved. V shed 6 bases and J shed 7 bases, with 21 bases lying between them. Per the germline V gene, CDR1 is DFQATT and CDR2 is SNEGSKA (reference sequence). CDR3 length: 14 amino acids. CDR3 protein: CSALPGGLTYEAFF. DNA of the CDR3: TGCAGTGCGCTACCCGGCGGGCTCACCTATGAAGCTTTCTTT.